Shown below are 20 T cell receptor beta chains from a single sample sequenced in a study of Graves' ophthalmopathy and Graves' hyperthyroidism. Amplified material comprised TCR beta CDR3 regions derived from RNA transcripts. HTBI primers were used in a first-round RT-PCR, which preceded a second-round multiplex PCR. A single record per CDR3 protein comes from TCRdb applying MiXCR to the multiplex PCR reads. Found here are about 740,000 distinct CDR3 sequences, 40% of them singletons; the top ten hold 44%. The sample comprised peripheral blood. These TCRs come from an adult man with Graves' ophthalmopathy.

This chain links TRBV7-8 with TRBJ2-5; tentatively, D is TRBD2 (5 bases). Germline CDR1 reads SGHVS; CDR2 reads FQNEAQ. The length of the CDR3 is 14 residues. V shed 7 bases and J shed 1 base, with 13 bases lying between them. As DNA, the CDR3 is TGTGCCAGCACCCCGAGCCGGGGCCAAGAGACCCAGTACTTC. Its protein product is CASTPSRGQETQYF.

Worth noting for this clonotype: As the CDR3 is not closed by the conserved phenylalanine or tryptophan, this likely results from a read error. The V and J genes are TRBV20-1 and TRBJ2-7, with 10 bases fitting TRBD1. Trimming took 5 bases from V and 2 from J; bases not matched to a gene: 0. This CDR3 spans 12 amino acids. Germline loops: CDR1 DFQATT, CDR2 SNEGSKA (reference sequence). Here the CDR3 DNA reads TGCAGTGCTGGACAGGGGGCCTACGAGCAGTACCTC. Translated: CSAGQGAYEQYL.

The sample holds a few counts of this clonotype. This chain links TRBV9 with TRBJ2-7, with 9 bases lining up with TRBD1. This CDR3 region has 15 residues. V lost 4 bases, J lost 6 bases, and 11 bases stayed unmatched. Germline V CDR1 and CDR2: SGDLS, YYNGEE. CDR3 sequence (DNA): TGTGCCAGCAGCCTCCGGGACAGGGTTTTGTGCGAGCAGTACTTC. Translated, it gives CASSLRDRVLCEQYF.

This chain links TRBV24-1 with TRBJ1-5; TRBD1 matches 9 bases. This CDR3 is built from 15 residues. Trimming at V came to 7 bases and at J to 6 bases, leaving 9 bases not matched to a gene. The germline V gene encodes CDR1 KGHDR and CDR2 SFDVKD. DNA of the CDR3: TGTGCCACCAGCTTACCGGGACAGGGTGCTCAGCCCCAGCATTTT. Translated, it gives CATSLPGQGAQPQHF.

In nucleotides, the CDR3 is TGTGCCAGCAGAACAGGGGGCTACGACACCGGGGAGCTGTTTTTT. It translates to CASRTGGYDTGELFF. The chain combines TRBV25-1 with TRBJ2-2, with 9 nucleotides matching TRBD1. The CDR3 length is 15 residues. Germline CDR1 and CDR2: MGHDK and SYGVNS. With 6 bases clipped from V and 3 bases from J, the junction kept 5 bases outside the gene matches.

This clonotype was detected only a few times. For the CDR3, the DNA is TGCGCCAGCAGCGATACAGGGAGGGGCTACGAGCAGTACTTC. Protein: CASSDTGRGYEQYF. The chain employs TRBV4-1 and TRBJ2-7, with a possible D match to TRBD2 (7 bases). The V and J ends lost 5 bases and 3 bases respectively, with 14 bases between them. CDR1 is MGHRA, CDR2 YSYEKL, per germline. This CDR3 is 14 amino acids long.

Remarks on this clonotype: It may be a read error: a sequence one base away is much more abundant. The CDR3 end shows no conserved phenylalanine or tryptophan, and so a read error is likely. The chain joins TRBV24-1 to TRBJ2-2; 11 bases are shared with TRBD2. V was clipped by 4 bases and J by 4 bases; unmatched bases: 7. The CDR3 consists of 17 residues. Per germline, CDR1 KGHDR and CDR2 SFDVKD. Written as DNA, the CDR3 is TGTGCCACCAGTGACCCGTTAGCGGGAGGGCGCACCGGGGAGCTGTTTTAT. This encodes CATSDPLAGGRTGELFY.

The chain is built from TRBV20-1 and TRBJ2-7, with D possibly matching TRBD1 (5 bases). Germline assignment: CDR1 DFQATT and CDR2 SNEGSKA (reference sequence). This CDR3 has 13 amino acids. The DNA for the CDR3 is TGCAATGGAATCGACAGCCCAGACTACGAGCAGTACTTC. Encoded protein: CNGIDSPDYEQYF.

J is TRBJ1-6 and V is TRBV20-1, with D possibly being TRBD1 (5 bases). The CDR3 covers 13 residues. The germline CDR1 and CDR2 sequences are DFQATT and SNEGSKA (reference sequence). The chain's CDR3 is CAYPPGIYSPLHF. CDR3 in DNA: TGCGCCTACCCCCCAGGGATTTATTCACCCCTCCACTTT.

Comments on this clonotype: This could be a read error, since a much larger clone is one nucleotide away. The chain links TRBV7-9 to TRBJ1-1; tentative D call: TRBD1 (5 bases). Germline loops: CDR1 SEHNR, CDR2 FQNEAQ (reference sequence). The CDR3 covers 14 residues. The germline V and J ends were trimmed by 4 bases and 0 bases, with 9 bases remaining between them. CDR3 nucleotides: TGTGCCAGCAGCTCTTCAGGGTTGAACACTGAAGCTTTCTTT. Amino acids: CASSSSGLNTEAFF.

This clonotype came up once. This sequence joins TRBV25-1 and TRBJ1-5; 7 positions agree with TRBD1. The germline V gene encodes CDR1 MGHDK and CDR2 SYGVNS. The V segment lost 6 bases and the J segment 6 bases; nucleotides outside the gene matches: 11. The CDR3 totals 15 residues. The CDR3 nucleotides read TGTGCCAGCAGCCAAACATACAGGGGAGGTCAGCCCCAGCATTTT. Translation: CASSQTYRGGQPQHF.

The J gene is TRBJ1-5, the V gene TRBV24-1, with 10 bases aligning to TRBD1. The CDR3 has 15 residues. V dropped 2 bases and J dropped 11; count of bases not matched to a gene: 8. The V gene's germline CDR1 is KGHDR and CDR2 SFDVKD. DNA for the CDR3: TGTGCCACCAGTGATTGGGGACAGGGGCAAGAGACCCAGCATTTT. It yields the protein CATSDWGQGQETQHF.

The V gene is TRBV2, the J gene TRBJ2-7, with D perhaps TRBD1 (6 bases). In germline, CDR1 is SNHLY, CDR2 FYNNEI. The CDR3 contains 14 residues. V was clipped by 1 base and J by 7 bases, with 14 bases between them. The CDR3 region has the DNA TGTGCCAGCAGTGAAGGACAGGACTTGGGGGAGCAGTACTTC. Translating it yields CASSEGQDLGEQYF.

The gene calls are TRBV20-1 and TRBJ1-1; 11 nucleotides line up with TRBD1. The CDR3 loop spans 12 amino acids. The V segment lost 6 bases and the J segment 10 bases; nucleotides outside the gene matches: 7. The germline V gene encodes CDR1 DFQATT and CDR2 SNEGSKA (reference sequence). CDR3: CSARDRGDSAFF. The CDR3 region has the DNA TGCAGTGCGCGGGACAGGGGGGATTCAGCTTTCTTT.

Notes on this clonotype: A much larger clonotype is one base distant, so this may be a read error. The chain couples TRBV7-9 to TRBJ2-7, with unresolved D. The CDR3 totals 13 residues. In germline, CDR1 is SEHNR, CDR2 FQNEAQ (reference sequence). CDR3 DNA: TGTGTCAGCAGCTTCAGGAGCTCCTACGAGCAGTACTTC. As protein: CVSSFRSSYEQYF.

This chain connects TRBV20-1 to TRBJ1-1; 8 nucleotides line up with TRBD1. Germline V lookup: CDR1 DFQATT, CDR2 SNEGSKA (reference sequence). The J segment lost 0 bases and the V segment lost 6 bases, leaving 3 bases of the junction unmatched. The CDR3 is 13 amino acids. CDR3 DNA sequence: TGCAGTGCGCAACAGGGGGTGAACACTGAAGCTTTCTTT. Translating it yields CSAQQGVNTEAFF.

This sequence joins TRBV11-2 and TRBJ1-1; D might be TRBD1 (5 bases). The CDR3 is made up of 13 amino acids. Germline loops: CDR1 SGHAT, CDR2 FQNNGV. Trimming pared 5 bases from V and 11 bases from J, leaving 18 bases between. In DNA, the CDR3 is TGTGCCAGCAGCCCCGGACGGGACTTCGCGGCTTTCTTT. This sequence encodes CASSPGRDFAAFF. Combining the CDR3 with reference TRBV11-2 and TRBJ1-1 gives the whole variable domain EAGVAQSPRYKIIEKRQSVAFWCNPISGHATLYWYQQILGQGPKLLIQFQNNGVVDDSQLPKDRFSAERLKGVDSTLKIQPAKLEDSAVYLCASSPGRDFAAFFGQGTRLTVV.

About this clonotype itself: As the CDR3 is not closed by the conserved phenylalanine or tryptophan, this likely results from a read error. The chain recombines TRBV2 with TRBJ1-4, with a tentative D call TRBD1 (5 bases). CDR3 length: 11 residues. Germline-derived CDR1 and CDR2 are SNHLY and FYNNEI. Trimming removed 5 bases from V and 12 bases from J, with 10 bases in between. CDR3 nucleotide sequence: TGTGCCAGCAGTTCGAGAGGGGAACTGTTTTTA. Its protein is CASSSRGELFL.

The rearrangement uses TRBV11-2 and TRBJ2-5; D is possibly TRBD2 (6 bases). The CDR3 contains 16 residues. Trimming left V 4 bases short and J 0 bases short, with 15 bases between. Germline V lookup: CDR1 SGHAT, CDR2 FQNNGV. CDR3 coding DNA: TGTGCCAGCAGCTCCCAGCTCGCGGGGAACCAAGAGACCCAGTACTTC. It translates to CASSSQLAGNQETQYF.

The table lists this clonotype with many counts. The J gene is TRBJ2-5, the V gene TRBV7-9, with D possibly matching TRBD2 (6 bases). The CDR3 contains 16 residues. Trimming left V 5 bases short and J 3 bases short, with 19 bases between. CDR1 and CDR2 from the germline V gene are SEHNR and FQNEAQ (reference sequence). The DNA of the CDR3 is TGTGCCAGCAGCCCACTTCCGGGAGAACCTAAAGAGACCCAGTACTTC. It is translated as CASSPLPGEPKETQYF.